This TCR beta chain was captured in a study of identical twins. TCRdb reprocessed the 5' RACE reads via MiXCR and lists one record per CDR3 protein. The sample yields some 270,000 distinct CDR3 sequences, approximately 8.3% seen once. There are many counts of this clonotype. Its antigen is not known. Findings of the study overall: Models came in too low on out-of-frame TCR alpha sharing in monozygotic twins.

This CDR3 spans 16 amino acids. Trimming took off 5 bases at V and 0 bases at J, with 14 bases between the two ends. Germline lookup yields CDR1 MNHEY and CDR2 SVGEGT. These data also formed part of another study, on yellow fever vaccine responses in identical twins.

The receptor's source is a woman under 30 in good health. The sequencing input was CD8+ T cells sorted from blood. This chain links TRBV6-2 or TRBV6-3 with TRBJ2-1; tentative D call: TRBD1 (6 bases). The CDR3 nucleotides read TGTGCCAGCAGTCCCGGGACACCAAGCTCCTACAATGAGCAGTTCTTC. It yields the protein CASSPGTPSSYNEQFF.